A few counts support the clone carrying this TCR beta chain. Time point specified: newly diagnosed GD, antithyroid drugs for less than 3 months. Making the TCR library involved RNA that had been extracted from PBMCs. Library construction for TCR beta used iRepertoire HTBI primers and Arm-PCR of CDR3 regions. One entry per CDR3 protein, called by TCRdb with MiXCR from the multiplex PCR reads. Among hundreds of thousands of distinct CDR3 sequences listed, 15% were seen once. The sample originates from a study of regulatory T cells in long-lasting Graves disease. CDR1 SGHTA and CDR2 FQGTGA come from the germline V gene. With 2 bases removed from V and 0 bases from J, the gap between germline ends came to 11 bases. This CDR3 comprises 16 residues. This sample was also put to use in a study of T cells in Graves' hyperthyroidism and ophthalmopathy. From that paper: Clinical symptoms, serum thyroxine and TRAb, thyroid ultrasound and orbital computed tomography were used for the diagnoses. HTBI primers were the set used in a first-round RT-PCR of the TCR CDR3.

The TCR originated in a woman aged 35 to 49 with Graves disease. V and J are TRBV7-3 and TRBJ2-1, with a possible D match to TRBD2 (7 bases). The source was peripheral blood mononuclear cells (PBMCs), collected at new diagnosis, from a patient treated with antithyroid drugs. This CDR3 reads CASSLEGGHSYNEQFF. The CDR3, as DNA: TGTGCCAGCAGCTTAGAGGGGGGGCACTCCTACAATGAGCAGTTCTTC. Looking up the rest from reference TRBV7-3 and TRBJ2-1 gives the full variable domain: GAGVSQTPSNKVTEKGKYVELRCDPISGHTALYWYRQSLGQGPEFLIYFQGTGAADDSGLPNDRFFAVRPEGSVSTLKIQRTERGDSAVYLCASSLEGGHSYNEQFFGPGTRLTVL.